Shown below are 24 T cell receptor beta chains from a single sample sequenced in a study of T-cell memory formation after mild COVID-19. TCRdb re-called the 5' RACE reads through MiXCR, storing one row per CDR3 protein. The sample lists 120,000 to 150,000 distinct CDR3 sequences; over 15% were seen once. Input material: PBMCs or a T cell subset sorted from them (not recorded which). The receptors were sampled from an adult woman who had mild COVID-19 (a few samples of this study predate the infection). Cell type and time point are not known.

This clonotype showed up just a few times. The chain is built from TRBV24-1 and TRBJ2-5, with D unresolved. Germline V gene sequence: CDR1 KGHDR, CDR2 SFDVKD. V was trimmed by 5 bases and J by 0 bases, leaving 12 bases between them. The CDR3 sequence is 15 residues long. This chain's CDR3 is CATSGSAGYQETQYF. The CDR3 DNA is TGTGCCACCAGTGGCTCTGCCGGGTACCAAGAGACCCAGTACTTC.

This clonotype was seen more than once but under ten times. The CDR3 protein is CASSLGWIAGGLSTDTQYF. CDR3 DNA sequence: TGTGCCAGCAGTTTAGGGTGGATAGCGGGGGGCCTTTCCACAGATACGCAGTATTTT. V is TRBV12-3 or TRBV12-4 and J is TRBJ2-3; TRBD2 matches 10 bases. CDR3 length: 19 amino acids. V dropped 1 base and J dropped 2; count of bases not matched to a gene: 12.

This clonotype came up many times. This sequence joins TRBV24-1 and TRBJ2-7, with a weak D call TRBD1 (6 bases). Germline V CDR1 and CDR2: KGHDR, SFDVKD. With 2 bases removed from V and 9 bases from J, the gap between germline ends came to 16 bases. This CDR3 is built from 14 residues. The CDR3 spells CATSDSLWAGVQYF. The CDR3 DNA follows: TGTGCCACCAGTGATTCCCTTTGGGCAGGGGTGCAGTACTTC.

V is TRBV7-9 and J is TRBJ2-1; 15 bases agree with TRBD2. V trimming: 5 bases; J trimming: 6 bases; junction bases outside the gene matches: 11. This CDR3 has 18 amino acids. In germline, CDR1 is SEHNR, CDR2 FQNEAQ (reference sequence). The DNA of the CDR3 is TGTGCCAGCAGCCCAGCTGGGTGGACTAGCGGGAGGGCCAATGAGCAGTTCTTC. Its translation: CASSPAGWTSGRANEQFF.

The table lists this clonotype with many counts. The rearrangement links TRBV20-1 to TRBJ1-4; no firm D call. The germline V gene has CDR1 DFQATT and CDR2 SNEGSKA (reference sequence). V dropped 4 bases and J dropped 5 bases, with 5 bases sitting between them. The CDR3 covers 11 residues. CDR3 region: CSATFNEKLFF. CDR3 nucleotides: TGCAGTGCTACCTTCAATGAAAAACTGTTTTTT.

This clonotype was seen more than once but under ten times. The gene calls are TRBV7-9 and TRBJ1-1; 9 nucleotides match TRBD1. In germline, CDR1 is SEHNR, CDR2 FQNEAQ (reference sequence). This CDR3 has 14 residues. Germline trimming cut 8 bases from V and 0 bases from J; bases unmatched to any gene: 4. The DNA for the CDR3 is TGTGCCAGCCACCGGACAGGGGTGAACACTGAAGCTTTCTTT. This sequence encodes CASHRTGVNTEAFF. The whole variable domain, remainder taken from reference TRBV7-9 and TRBJ1-1, is DTGVSQNPRHKITKRGQNVTFRCDPISEHNRLYWYRQTLGQGPEFLTYFQNEAQLEKSRLLSDRFSAERPKGSFSTLEIQRTEQGDSAMYLCASHRTGVNTEAFFGQGTRLTVV.

This clonotype was found many times. The V call is TRBV5-1, the J call TRBJ2-7, with 10 positions matching TRBD1. J gave up 2 bases and V 4 bases, and 3 bases lay outside the gene matches. The CDR3 runs to 14 residues. CDR1 SGHRS and CDR2 YFSETQ come from the germline V gene. The CDR3 DNA reads as TGCGCCAGCAGCCCTGACAGGGGGCCCTACGAGCAGTACTTC. It translates to CASSPDRGPYEQYF.

This clonotype was observed many times. The chain couples TRBV5-1 to TRBJ2-7; maybe TRBD2 (8 bases). Germline V gene lookup returns CDR1 SGHRS and CDR2 YFSETQ. Trimming shortened V by 7 bases and J by 2 bases, and 16 bases separated the two germline ends. The CDR3 runs 14 residues. The CDR3 region is CASSREGQTYEQYF. CDR3 coding DNA: TGCGCCAGCTCTCGGGAGGGACAGACCTACGAGCAGTACTTC. The variable domain in full, completed from reference TRBV5-1 and TRBJ2-7, reads KAGVTQTPRYLIKTRGQQVTLSCSPISGHRSVSWYQQTPGQGLQFLFEYFSETQRNKGNFPGRFSGRQFSNSRSEMNVSTLELGDSALYLCASSREGQTYEQYFGPGTRLTVT.

The CDR3 region is CASSSRTVLSGEQYF. CDR3 coding DNA: TGTGCCAGCAGCTCGAGGACAGTCCTTTCGGGCGAGCAGTACTTC. The chain couples TRBV7-2 to TRBJ2-7, with D possibly being TRBD1 (6 bases). Deletions cut 4 bases from V and 6 bases from J, with 19 bases between. CDR3 length equals 15 residues. Germline values: CDR1 SGHTA, CDR2 FQGNSA.

This chain connects TRBV2 to TRBJ2-7; maybe TRBD1 (5 bases). This CDR3 has 17 residues. V lost 2 bases and J 2 bases, leaving 19 bases between the germline ends. Germline V gives CDR1 SNHLY, CDR2 FYNNEI. The CDR3 DNA sequence: TGTGCCAGCAGTGAACCCGGTCAATGGGGCGCCCCCTACGAGCAGTACTTC. Protein sequence: CASSEPGQWGAPYEQYF.

The rearrangement joins TRBV4-3 to TRBJ2-7; 9 positions agree with TRBD2. Trimming removed 4 bases from V and 3 bases from J; junction bases left unmatched: 7. The length of the CDR3 is 15 residues. CDR1 and CDR2 from the germline V gene are LGHNA and YSLEER. The CDR3 nucleotides are TGCGCCAGCAGCCCGACAGCGGGAGGACTCTACGAGCAGTACTTC. Residues: CASSPTAGGLYEQYF.

This clonotype was picked up a small number of times. V usage is TRBV5-1 and J usage is TRBJ2-3; D gene uncertain. The CDR3 extends over 14 amino acids. V was trimmed by 0 bases and J by 2 bases, leaving 7 bases between them. Germline V gene data show CDR1 as SGHRS and CDR2 as YFSETQ. The CDR3 protein is CASSLDGFTDTQYF. Here the CDR3 DNA reads TGCGCCAGCAGCTTGGACGGGTTCACAGATACGCAGTATTTT.

The chain recombines TRBV7-9 with TRBJ2-1; 7 nucleotides match TRBD1. In germline, CDR1 is SEHNR, CDR2 FQNEAQ (reference sequence). The CDR3 sequence is 12 residues long. The J segment lost 4 bases and the V segment lost 10 bases, leaving 4 bases of the junction unmatched. CDR3 sequence reads: CATTGQYNEQFF. The DNA of the CDR3 is TGTGCCACTACGGGACAGTACAATGAGCAGTTCTTC.

The V gene is TRBV24-1, the J gene TRBJ2-3; TRBD1 is a possible D gene (5 bases). Germline lookup yields CDR1 KGHDR and CDR2 SFDVKD. Deletions cut 5 bases from V and 1 base from J, with 21 bases between. The CDR3 runs 18 residues. CDR3 nucleotide sequence: TGTGCCACCAGTGTCCTTAACAGGTTCGAAGACGGCACAGATACGCAGTATTTT. It encodes CATSVLNRFEDGTDTQYF.

This clonotype has a handful of counts. The J gene is TRBJ2-3, the V gene TRBV25-1; 11 bases are shared with TRBD2. The CDR3 totals 12 residues. Per germline, CDR1 MGHDK and CDR2 SYGVNS. The chain's CDR3 is CASGGVLDTQYF. CDR3 in DNA: TGTGCTAGCGGGGGGGTTTTGGATACGCAGTATTTT.

This clonotype was seen only a few times. This chain links TRBV27 with TRBJ2-3; D is ambiguous. The V gene's germline CDR1 is MNHEY and CDR2 SMNVEV (reference sequence). This CDR3 comprises 14 residues. V was pared by 2 bases and J by 10 bases, with 16 bases between. The CDR3 coding sequence is TGTGCCAGCAGTTTAGCGTCCGGCTCCCTCCCGCAGTATTTT. Its protein product is CASSLASGSLPQYF.

This clonotype was counted a few times. This chain uses TRBV15 with TRBJ2-5; 7 positions agree with TRBD1. The V and J ends lost 2 bases and 5 bases, in that order; junction bases with no gene match: 8. Germline lookup yields CDR1 LNHNV and CDR2 YYDKDF (reference sequence). The CDR3 has 15 amino acids. The CDR3 loop is CATSRPTGSTETQYF. CDR3 in DNA: TGTGCCACCAGCAGACCGACAGGGTCGACGGAGACCCAGTACTTC.

The chain employs TRBV29-1 and TRBJ2-1; D might be TRBD2 (5 bases). CDR3 length: 12 amino acids. The germline CDR1 and CDR2 sequences are SQVTM and ANQGSEA. V was shortened by 2 bases and J by 5 bases, with 7 bases between the two germline ends. CDR3 residues: CSVETGNNEQFF. The CDR3 coding sequence is TGCAGCGTTGAAACCGGGAACAATGAGCAGTTCTTC.

In this sample, this clonotype turned up a few times. The chain uses TRBV5-1 and TRBJ2-7; tentatively, D is TRBD1 (6 bases). Trimming pared 0 bases from V and 7 bases from J, leaving 8 bases between. The germline gives CDR1 SGHRS, CDR2 YFSETQ. The CDR3 runs 12 residues. The CDR3 loop is CASSLGQGEQYF. CDR3 DNA: TGCGCCAGCAGCTTGGGTCAGGGGGAGCAGTACTTC.

The sample holds one count of this clonotype. The V call is TRBV6-6, the J call TRBJ2-3; D perhaps matches TRBD2 (5 bases). Per germline, CDR1 MNHNY and CDR2 SVGAGI (reference sequence). With 0 bases removed from V and 0 bases from J, the gap between germline ends came to 16 bases. The CDR3 consists of 18 residues. Here the CDR3 DNA reads TGTGCCAGCAGTTACTCGTTAGGGAGAACCTTTAGCACAGATACGCAGTATTTT. Its protein product is CASSYSLGRTFSTDTQYF.

This rearrangement joins TRBV7-2 to TRBJ1-2; D gene ambiguous. The CDR3 covers 13 residues. Trimming stripped 6 bases from V and 6 bases from J, with 14 bases between. The germline V gene encodes CDR1 SGHTA and CDR2 FQGNSA. The CDR3 here is CASRSTWVNGYTF. CDR3 DNA sequence: TGTGCCAGCAGGTCGACCTGGGTGAATGGCTACACCTTC.

This clonotype was counted between two and nine times. The J gene is TRBJ2-1, the V gene TRBV12-3 or TRBV12-4; maybe TRBD1 (5 bases). The CDR3 spans 14 residues. V was cut by 6 bases and J by 5 bases, with 14 bases left in between. CDR3 DNA: TGTGCCAGCAGCGTTCCAGGGTCCCACAATGAGCAGTTCTTC. This codes for CASSVPGSHNEQFF.

This chain joins TRBV30 and TRBJ2-3; D unresolved. CDR1 GTSNPN and CDR2 SVGIG come from the germline V gene (reference sequence). Trimming shortened V by 4 bases and J by 6 bases, and 11 bases separated the two germline ends. CDR3 length equals 12 residues. The CDR3 spells CAWTRQRDTQYF. CDR3 in DNA: TGTGCCTGGACTAGGCAAAGGGATACGCAGTATTTT.

The chain uses TRBV30 and TRBJ2-5; 7 bases map to TRBD1. Germline CDR1 reads GTSNPN; CDR2 reads SVGIG (reference sequence). J was trimmed by 7 bases and V by 2 bases; bases with no gene match: 7. The CDR3 length is 13 residues. The chain's CDR3 is CAWSPTGYGTQYF. The CDR3 nucleotides are TGTGCCTGGAGTCCGACAGGGTATGGGACCCAGTACTTC.